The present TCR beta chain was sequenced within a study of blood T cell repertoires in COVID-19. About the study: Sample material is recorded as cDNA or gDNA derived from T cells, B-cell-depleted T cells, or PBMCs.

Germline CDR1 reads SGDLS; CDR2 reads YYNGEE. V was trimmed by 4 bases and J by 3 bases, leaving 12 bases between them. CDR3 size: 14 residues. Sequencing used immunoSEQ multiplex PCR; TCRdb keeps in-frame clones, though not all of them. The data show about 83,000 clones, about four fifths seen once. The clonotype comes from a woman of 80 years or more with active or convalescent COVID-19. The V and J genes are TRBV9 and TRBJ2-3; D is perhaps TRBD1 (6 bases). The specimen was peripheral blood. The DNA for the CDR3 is TGTGCCAGCAGCCCCCGGACAGCTACAGATACGCAGTATTTT. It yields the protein CASSPRTATDTQYF.